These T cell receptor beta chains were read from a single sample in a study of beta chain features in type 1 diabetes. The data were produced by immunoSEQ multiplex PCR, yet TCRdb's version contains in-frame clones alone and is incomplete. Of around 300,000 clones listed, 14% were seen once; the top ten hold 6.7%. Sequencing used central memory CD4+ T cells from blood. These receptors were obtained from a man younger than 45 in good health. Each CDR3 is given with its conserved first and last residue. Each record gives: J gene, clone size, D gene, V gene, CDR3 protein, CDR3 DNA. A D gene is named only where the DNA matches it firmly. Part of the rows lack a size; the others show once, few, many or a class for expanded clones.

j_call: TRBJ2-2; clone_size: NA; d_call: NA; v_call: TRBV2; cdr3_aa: CASSEGRTPGELFF; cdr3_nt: TGTGCCAGCAGTGAAGGCAGGACTCCGGGGGAGCTGTTTTTT
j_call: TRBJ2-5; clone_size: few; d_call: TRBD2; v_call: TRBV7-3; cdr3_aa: CASSLSSGSGQTQYF; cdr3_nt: TGTGCCAGCAGCTTATCAAGCGGGAGTGGGCAGACCCAGTACTTC
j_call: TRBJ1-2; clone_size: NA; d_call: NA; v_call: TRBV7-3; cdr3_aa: CASSLTAGDSGYTF; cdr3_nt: TGTGCCAGCAGCTTAACGGCGGGAGACTCTGGCTACACCTTC
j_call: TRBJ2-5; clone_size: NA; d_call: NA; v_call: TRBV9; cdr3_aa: CASSSRAGALQETQYF; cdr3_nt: TGTGCCAGCAGCAGCAGGGCAGGAGCCCTCCAAGAGACCCAGTACTTC
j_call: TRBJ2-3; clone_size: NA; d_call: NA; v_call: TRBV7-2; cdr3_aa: CASTRGVGRLTDTQYF; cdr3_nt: TGTGCCAGCACCCGCGGGGTGGGGCGGCTCACAGATACGCAGTATTTT
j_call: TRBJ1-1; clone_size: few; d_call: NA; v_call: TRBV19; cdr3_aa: CASSPRDTEAFF; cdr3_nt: TGTGCCAGTAGTCCCAGAGACACTGAAGCTTTCTTT
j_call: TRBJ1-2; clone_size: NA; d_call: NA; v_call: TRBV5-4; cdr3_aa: CASSRGIHYGYTF; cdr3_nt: TGTGCCAGCAGCCGGGGGATCCACTATGGCTACACCTTC
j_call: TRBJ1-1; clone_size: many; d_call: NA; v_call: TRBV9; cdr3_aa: CASSVGGDGNTEAFF; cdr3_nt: TGTGCCAGCAGCGTAGGCGGGGACGGGAACACTGAAGCTTTCTTT
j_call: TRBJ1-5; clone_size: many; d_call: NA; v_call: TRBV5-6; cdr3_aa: CASSSGLSNQPQHF; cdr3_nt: TGTGCCAGCAGCTCGGGGCTTAGCAATCAGCCCCAGCATTTT
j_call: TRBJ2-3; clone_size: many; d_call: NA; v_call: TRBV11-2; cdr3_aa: CASSSGRDTQYF; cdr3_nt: TGTGCCAGCAGCTCGGGCCGGGATACGCAGTATTTT
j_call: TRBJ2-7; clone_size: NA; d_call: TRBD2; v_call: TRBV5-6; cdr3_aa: CASRGLAGGPYEQYF; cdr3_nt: TGTGCCAGCAGAGGACTAGCGGGGGGGCCGTACGAGCAGTACTTC
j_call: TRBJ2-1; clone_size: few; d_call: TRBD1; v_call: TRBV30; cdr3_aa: CAWSVTGAINEQFF; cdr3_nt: TGTGCCTGGAGTGTAACAGGGGCCATCAATGAGCAGTTCTTC
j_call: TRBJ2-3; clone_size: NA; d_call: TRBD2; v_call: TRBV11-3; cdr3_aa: CASSPGLARGIGTDTQYF; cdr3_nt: TGTGCCAGCAGCCCGGGACTAGCGAGGGGGATCGGCACAGATACGCAGTATTTT
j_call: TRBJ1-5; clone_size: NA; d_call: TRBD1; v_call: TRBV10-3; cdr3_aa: CASSTDRGNQPQHF; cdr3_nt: TGTGCCAGCAGTACGGACAGGGGGAATCAGCCCCAGCATTTT
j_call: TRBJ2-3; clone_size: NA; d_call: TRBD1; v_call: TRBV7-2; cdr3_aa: CASSADRAADTQYF; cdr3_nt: TGTGCCAGCAGCGCGGACAGGGCTGCAGATACGCAGTATTTT
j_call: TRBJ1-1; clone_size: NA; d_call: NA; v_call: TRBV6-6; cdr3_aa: CASSRGARNTEAFF; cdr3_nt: TGTGCCAGCAGTAGGGGAGCGAGGAACACTGAAGCTTTCTTT
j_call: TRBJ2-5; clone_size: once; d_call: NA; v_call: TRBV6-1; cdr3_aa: CASKASETQYF; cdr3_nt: TGTGCCAGCAAGGCGTCGGAGACCCAGTACTTC
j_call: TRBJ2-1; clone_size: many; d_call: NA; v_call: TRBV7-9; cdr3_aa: CASTQYSWDEQFF; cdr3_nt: TGTGCCAGCACCCAATATAGCTGGGATGAGCAGTTCTTC
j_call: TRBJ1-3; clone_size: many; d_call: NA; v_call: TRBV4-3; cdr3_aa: CASSQLLNTGNTIYF; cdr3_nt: TGCGCCAGCAGCCAACTTCTTAATACTGGAAACACCATATATTTT
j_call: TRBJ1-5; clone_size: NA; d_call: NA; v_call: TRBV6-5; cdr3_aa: CASSPERGGWEPQHF; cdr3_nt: TGTGCCAGCAGCCCCGAAAGAGGGGGATGGGAGCCCCAGCATTTT
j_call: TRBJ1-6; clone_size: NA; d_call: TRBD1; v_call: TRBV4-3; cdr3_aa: CASSQTDRGSPLHF; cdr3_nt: TGCGCCAGCAGCCAGACCGACAGGGGTTCACCCCTCCACTTT
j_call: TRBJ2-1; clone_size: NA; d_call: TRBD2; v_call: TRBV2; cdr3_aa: CASSSGGGTQSNEQFF; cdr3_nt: TGTGCCAGCAGCAGTGGGGGGGGGACCCAGAGCAATGAGCAGTTCTTC
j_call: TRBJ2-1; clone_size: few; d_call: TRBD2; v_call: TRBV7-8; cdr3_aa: CASSLQLAGGLEQFF; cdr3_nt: TGTGCCAGCAGCTTACAGTTGGCGGGAGGTCTGGAGCAGTTCTTC
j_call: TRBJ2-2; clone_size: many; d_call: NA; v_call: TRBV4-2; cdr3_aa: CASSRGTANTGELFF; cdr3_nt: TGTGCCAGCAGCCGCGGGACAGCGAACACCGGGGAGCTGTTTTTT
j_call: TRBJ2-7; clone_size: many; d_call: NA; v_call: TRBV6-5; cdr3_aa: CATLELDEQYF; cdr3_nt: TGTGCCACCCTAGAACTAGACGAGCAGTACTTC
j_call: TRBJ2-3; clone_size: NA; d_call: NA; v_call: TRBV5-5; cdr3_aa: CASSLSANTQYF; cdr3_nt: TGTGCCAGCAGCTTATCAGCAAATACGCAGTATTTT
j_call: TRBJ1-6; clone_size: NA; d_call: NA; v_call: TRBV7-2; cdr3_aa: CASSLLRHAVWSPLHF; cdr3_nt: TGTGCCAGCAGCTTGTTAAGACACGCTGTTTGGTCACCCCTCCACTTT
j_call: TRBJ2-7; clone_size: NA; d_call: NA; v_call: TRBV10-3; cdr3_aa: CAISDRDTRTSSYEQYF; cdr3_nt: TGTGCCATCAGTGACCGGGACACCAGAACAAGCTCCTACGAGCAGTACTTC
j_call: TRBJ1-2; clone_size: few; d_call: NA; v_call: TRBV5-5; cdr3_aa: CASSLGRGTYTF; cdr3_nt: TGTGCCAGCAGCTTGGGTCGAGGGACCTACACCTTC
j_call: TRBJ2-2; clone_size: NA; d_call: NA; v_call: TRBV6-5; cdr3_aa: CASSRQGGTGELFF; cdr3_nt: TGTGCCAGCAGTCGCCAGGGGGGAACCGGGGAGCTGTTTTTT
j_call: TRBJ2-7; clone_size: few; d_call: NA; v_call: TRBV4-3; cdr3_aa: CASSQVGDALYF; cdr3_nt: TGCGCCAGCAGCCAAGTAGGGGATGCTCTGTACTTC
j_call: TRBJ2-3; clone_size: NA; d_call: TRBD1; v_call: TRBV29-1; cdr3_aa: CSVSGTGATDTQYF; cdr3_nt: TGCAGCGTCTCCGGGACAGGGGCCACAGATACGCAGTATTTT
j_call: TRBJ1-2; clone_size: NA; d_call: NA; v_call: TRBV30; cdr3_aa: CAWGDLGQAGYTF; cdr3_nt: TGTGCCTGGGGGGATCTTGGGCAGGCTGGCTACACCTTC
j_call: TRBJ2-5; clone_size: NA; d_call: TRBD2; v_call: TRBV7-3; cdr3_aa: CASSLLGTTQETQYF; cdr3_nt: TGTGCCAGCAGCTTATTAGGGACTACTCAAGAGACCCAGTACTTC
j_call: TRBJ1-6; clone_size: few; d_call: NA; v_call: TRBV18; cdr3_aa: CASSPGTDPPLHF; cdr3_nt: TGTGCCAGCTCACCCGGGACCGACCCACCCCTCCACTTT
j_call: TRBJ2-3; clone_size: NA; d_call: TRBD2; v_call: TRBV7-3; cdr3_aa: CASSQRETTDTQYF; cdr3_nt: TGTGCCAGCAGCCAGCGGGAGACCACAGATACGCAGTATTTT
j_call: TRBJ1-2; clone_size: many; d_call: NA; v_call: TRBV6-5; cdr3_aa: CATHSGSYGYTF; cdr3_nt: TGTGCCACCCATTCAGGGTCTTATGGCTACACCTTC
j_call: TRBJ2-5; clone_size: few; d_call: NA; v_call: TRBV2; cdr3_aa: CASSADNGETQYF; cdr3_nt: TGTGCCAGCAGTGCGGACAACGGAGAGACCCAGTACTTC